Below, one TCR beta chain is given with its context. The method was immunoSEQ multiplex PCR; TCRdb's version includes in-frame clones alone and lacks a portion of them. This table has about 140,000 clones, approximately 80% appearing once. This sample is part of a study of blood T cell repertoires in COVID-19. The junction had 9 bases not matched to a gene; V was cut back by 6 bases and J by 8 bases. The CDR3 has 13 residues. The germline gives CDR1 SGHTA, CDR2 FQGNSA. The sequenced sample consisted of peripheral blood. The receptor comes from a woman at least 80 years old in a cohort sampled during active or convalescent COVID-19. J is TRBJ1-2 and V is TRBV7-2, with 7 bases identical to TRBD1. CDR3 in DNA: TGTGCCAGCAGTCCCCGGGACAGTAGCGGCTACACCTTC. This gives the protein CASSPRDSSGYTF. The full variable domain, its missing parts supplied by reference TRBV7-2 and TRBJ1-2, is GAGVSQSPSNKVTEKGKDVELRCDPISGHTALYWYRQSLGQGLEFLIYFQGNSAPDKSGLPSDRFSAERTGGSVSTLTIQRTQQEDSAVYLCASSPRDSSGYTFGSGTRLTVV.